Reported below is one T cell receptor (beta chain). What it recognizes is unknown. The entry originates in a study of post-analysis software for immune sequencing data. cDNA libraries for TCR beta contained unique molecular identifiers. TCRdb re-called the PCR reads with MiXCR, one entry per CDR3 protein. The data contain fewer than 550,000 distinct CDR3 sequences, around 36% of them seen just once; the ten biggest clones take up under 7%. Overall study results and limits: A few TRBV segments occurring more often in patients than controls included TRBV5-6, TRBV5-1 and TRBV20-1.

CDR1 is SNHLY, CDR2 FYNNEI, per germline. V lost 6 bases to trimming and J lost 0 bases; unmatched junction nucleotides: 3. The CDR3 runs 16 residues. The V gene is TRBV2, the J gene TRBJ2-5; the match to TRBD2 covers 14 bases. The sequence was collected from a girl under 18 with multiple sclerosis. Specimen: blood. CDR3 bases: TGTGCCAGCAGCCGGACTAGCGGGGGGTACCAAGAGACCCAGTACTTC. It encodes CASSRTSGGYQETQYF.